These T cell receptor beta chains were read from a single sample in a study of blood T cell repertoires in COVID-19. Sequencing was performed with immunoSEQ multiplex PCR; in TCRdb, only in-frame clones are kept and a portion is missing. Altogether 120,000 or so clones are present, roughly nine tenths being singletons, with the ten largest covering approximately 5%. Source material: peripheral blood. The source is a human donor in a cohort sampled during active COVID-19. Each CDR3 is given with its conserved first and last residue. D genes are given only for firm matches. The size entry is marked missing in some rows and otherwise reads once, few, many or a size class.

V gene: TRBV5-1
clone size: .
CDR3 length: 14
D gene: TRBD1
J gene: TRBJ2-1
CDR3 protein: CASSSTGTGNEQFF
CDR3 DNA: TGCGCCAGCAGCTCGACCGGGACAGGGAATGAGCAGTTCTTC

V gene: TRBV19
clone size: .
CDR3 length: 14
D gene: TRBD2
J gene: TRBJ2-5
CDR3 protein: CASSIGEGLGTQYF
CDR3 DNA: TGTGCCAGTAGTATAGGGGAGGGTCTCGGGACCCAGTACTTC

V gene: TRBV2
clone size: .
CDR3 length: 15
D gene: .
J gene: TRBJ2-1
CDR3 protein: CASSEDRSDYNEQFF
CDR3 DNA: TGTGCCAGCAGTGAAGACAGGTCCGACTACAATGAGCAGTTCTTC

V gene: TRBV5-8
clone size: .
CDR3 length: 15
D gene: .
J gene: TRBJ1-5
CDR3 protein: CASSLGSYSNQPQHF
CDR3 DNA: TGTGCCAGCAGCTTGGGCAGTTATAGCAATCAGCCCCAGCATTTT

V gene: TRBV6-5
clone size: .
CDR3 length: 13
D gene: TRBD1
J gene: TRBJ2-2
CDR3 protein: CASTEQGAGELFF
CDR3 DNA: TGTGCCAGCACCGAACAGGGGGCCGGGGAGCTGTTTTTT

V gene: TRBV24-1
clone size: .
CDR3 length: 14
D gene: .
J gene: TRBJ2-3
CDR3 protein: CATSLGERTDTQYF
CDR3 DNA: TGTGCCACCAGTTTAGGAGAACGCACAGATACGCAGTATTTT

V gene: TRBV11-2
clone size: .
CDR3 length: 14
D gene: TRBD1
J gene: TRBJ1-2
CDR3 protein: CASSFNRGNYGYTF
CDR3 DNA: TGTGCCAGCAGCTTCAACAGGGGTAACTATGGCTACACCTTC

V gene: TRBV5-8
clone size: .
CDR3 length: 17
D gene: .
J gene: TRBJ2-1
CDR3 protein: CASSPGQNFGSYNEQFF
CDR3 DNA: TGTGCCAGCAGCCCCGGACAGAACTTCGGCTCCTACAATGAGCAGTTCTTC

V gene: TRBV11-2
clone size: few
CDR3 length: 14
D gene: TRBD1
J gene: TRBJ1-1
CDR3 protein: CASSLDSTGAEAFF
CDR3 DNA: TGTGCCAGCAGCTTAGATTCCACAGGGGCTGAAGCTTTCTTT

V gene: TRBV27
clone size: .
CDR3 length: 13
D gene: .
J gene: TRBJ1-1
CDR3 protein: CASVPRVGTEAFF
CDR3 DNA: TGTGCCAGCGTACCCCGGGTAGGCACTGAAGCTTTCTTT

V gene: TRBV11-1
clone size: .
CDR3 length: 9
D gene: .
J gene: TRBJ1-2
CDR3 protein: CPCDYGYTF
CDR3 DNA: TGTCCTTGTGACTATGGCTACACCTTC

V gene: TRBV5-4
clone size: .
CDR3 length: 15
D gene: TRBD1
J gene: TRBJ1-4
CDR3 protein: CASSGGQGVDEKLFF
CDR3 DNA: TGTGCCAGCAGCGGGGGACAGGGAGTCGATGAAAAACTGTTTTTT

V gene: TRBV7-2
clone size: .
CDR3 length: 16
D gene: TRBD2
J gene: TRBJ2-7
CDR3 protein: CASSLEGGRAISEQYF
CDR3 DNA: TGTGCCAGCAGCTTAGAAGGCGGGAGGGCCATCTCCGAGCAGTACTTC

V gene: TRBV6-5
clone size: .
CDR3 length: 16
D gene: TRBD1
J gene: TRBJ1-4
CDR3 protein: CASSFPKDRENEKLFF
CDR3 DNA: TGTGCCAGCAGTTTCCCCAAGGACAGGGAAAATGAAAAACTGTTTTTT

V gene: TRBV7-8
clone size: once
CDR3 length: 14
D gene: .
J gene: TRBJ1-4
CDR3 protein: CASSSPWSREKLFF
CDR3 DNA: TGTGCCAGCAGCTCCCCCTGGAGTCGTGAAAAACTGTTTTTT

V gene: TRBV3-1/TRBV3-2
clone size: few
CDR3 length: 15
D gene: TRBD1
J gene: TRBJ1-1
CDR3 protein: CASSQGDRGYTEAFF
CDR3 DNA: TGTGCCAGCAGCCAAGGGGACAGGGGGTACACTGAAGCTTTCTTT

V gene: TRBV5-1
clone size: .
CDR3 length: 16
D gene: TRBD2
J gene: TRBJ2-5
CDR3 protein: CASSREAGGYQETQYF
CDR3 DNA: TGCGCCAGCAGCCGGGAAGCGGGAGGGTACCAAGAGACCCAGTACTTC

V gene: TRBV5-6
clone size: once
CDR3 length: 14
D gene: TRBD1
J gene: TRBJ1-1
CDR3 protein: CASSHRQGRAEAFF
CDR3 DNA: TGTGCCAGCAGCCATAGACAGGGGAGGGCTGAAGCTTTCTTT